The 20 T cell receptor beta chains given below trace back to one sample, sequenced in a study of T-cell reconstitution after alpha-beta-depleted transplantation in children. Unique molecular identifiers were built into the TCRbeta library. TCRdb fed the PCR reads into MiXCR, producing one record per CDR3 protein. The sample includes about 210,000 distinct CDR3 sequences, roughly 18% of them seen just once. Specimen: PBMCs, mostly from graft donor cells, collected 360 days after TCRalphabeta/CD19-depleted stem cell transplant. The receptor source for this set is a male patient aged 2 to 10 who had a stem cell transplant for acute lymphoblastic leukemia, so the T cells may come from the graft donor.

A few counts support this clonotype. The chain joins TRBV12-3 or TRBV12-4 to TRBJ2-1; tentative D call: TRBD2 (5 bases). V was shortened by 4 bases and J by 7 bases, with 11 bases between the two germline ends. This CDR3 region has 13 residues. In DNA, the CDR3 is TGTGCCAGCAGTTCCCCGGGAAGGAATGAGCAGTTCTTC. Protein sequence: CASSSPGRNEQFF.

This clonotype was seen more than once but under ten times. CDR3 sequence reads: CASSLVGSSRTGSGNTIYF. In nucleotides, the CDR3 is TGCGCCAGCAGCTTGGTTGGCAGCAGTAGAACTGGCTCTGGAAACACCATATATTTT. V is TRBV5-1 and J is TRBJ1-3; D uncertain. CDR1 is SGHRS, CDR2 YFSETQ, per germline. With 0 bases removed from V and 0 bases from J, the gap between germline ends came to 19 bases. CDR3 length: 19 residues.

There are a few counts of this clonotype. This chain uses TRBV11-2 with TRBJ2-5; no definite D call. The CDR3 is 18 residues long. CDR1 and CDR2 from the germline V gene are SGHAT and FQNNGV. Deletions cut 5 bases from V and 2 bases from J, with 24 bases between. The CDR3 sequence: CASSANRAKPIRQETQYF. The CDR3, as DNA: TGTGCCAGCAGCGCCAATAGGGCTAAACCCATACGACAAGAGACCCAGTACTTC.

This clonotype was detected a few times. The V call is TRBV4-3, the J call TRBJ2-1; D might be TRBD2 (6 bases). The ends were cut back, 2 bases at V and 10 bases at J, with 12 bases in the middle. The CDR3 covers 13 residues. Looked up from germline, CDR1 is LGHNA and CDR2 is YSLEER. The CDR3 sequence: CASSQLGRGEQFF. The CDR3 DNA reads as TGCGCCAGCAGCCAACTGGGTCGGGGGGAGCAGTTCTTC.

Only a few counts were recorded for this clonotype. The J gene is TRBJ1-5, the V gene TRBV10-3; 7 bases align to TRBD1. The CDR3 sequence is 13 residues long. Germline V CDR1 and CDR2: ENHRY, SYGVKD. After removal of 8 bases from V and 10 bases from J, the junction contained 11 bases not matched to a gene. The CDR3 nucleotides read TGTGCCATCGGGGACAGCACAATTCGACCCCAGCATTTT. Protein sequence: CAIGDSTIRPQHF.

The chain employs TRBV5-1 and TRBJ2-2; D is uncertain. V shed 4 bases and J shed 6 bases, with 10 bases lying between them. Germline CDR1 and CDR2: SGHRS and YFSETQ. The CDR3 covers 13 residues. The CDR3 coding sequence is TGCGCCAGCAGCACAAGACCGCCCGGGGAGCTGTTTTTT. Translation: CASSTRPPGELFF.

This clonotype has ten or more counts. This sequence joins TRBV15 and TRBJ2-5; D is possibly TRBD1 or TRBD2 (5 bases each). This CDR3 has 14 amino acids. V dropped 8 bases and J dropped 1 base, with 14 bases sitting between them. CDR1 is LNHNV and CDR2 is YYDKDF in the germline V gene (reference sequence). CDR3 nucleotide sequence: TGTGCCACCGCGGGCAGGGAACCCCAAGAGACCCAGTACTTC. As protein: CATAGREPQETQYF. Combining the CDR3 with reference TRBV15 and TRBJ2-5 gives the whole variable domain DAMVIQNPRYQVTQFGKPVTLSCSQTLNHNVMYWYQQKSSQAPKLLFHYYDKDFNNEADTPDNFQSRRPNTSFCFLDIRSPGLGDTAMYLCATAGREPQETQYFGPGTRLLVL.

This clonotype was detected a few times. The genes are TRBV7-9 and TRBJ1-4; possible D gene TRBD1, 5 bases. The germline V gene encodes CDR1 SEHNR and CDR2 FQNEAQ (reference sequence). V lost 2 bases and J lost 8, with 18 bases in between. CDR3 length: 16 amino acids. The CDR3 reads CASSLSIGRGDEKLFF. The DNA of the CDR3 is TGTGCCAGCAGCTTAAGCATCGGGCGGGGCGACGAAAAACTGTTTTTT.

This clonotype has a handful of counts. The chain combines TRBV7-2 with TRBJ2-1, with D tentatively TRBD1 or TRBD2 (5 bases each). Germline V gives CDR1 SGHTA, CDR2 FQGNSA. With 1 base removed from V and 5 bases from J, the gap between germline ends came to 9 bases. The CDR3 consists of 14 residues. This CDR3 reads CASSLGRGHNEQFF. The CDR3, as DNA: TGTGCCAGCAGCTTAGGTCGGGGCCACAATGAGCAGTTCTTC.

This clonotype has at least ten counts. The rearrangement links TRBV10-3 to TRBJ2-1; TRBD2 aligns across 12 bases. J lost 3 bases, V lost 4 bases, and 7 bases had no gene match. Germline values: CDR1 ENHRY, CDR2 SYGVKD. CDR3 length: 17 amino acids. The CDR3 DNA sequence: TGTGCCATCAGTGGTCTAGCGGGAGGGGTGGACTACAATGAGCAGTTCTTC. Residues: CAISGLAGGVDYNEQFF.

The chain recombines TRBV5-1 with TRBJ2-1, with TRBD1 matching over 8 bases. V lost 3 bases and J lost 2; bases outside the gene matches: 4. Germline V lookup: CDR1 SGHRS, CDR2 YFSETQ. The CDR3 covers 15 residues. CDR3 sequence reads: CASSSPRGPYNEQFF. DNA of the CDR3: TGCGCCAGCAGCTCCCCCAGGGGGCCCTACAATGAGCAGTTCTTC.

A few counts support this clonotype. The V gene is TRBV2, the J gene TRBJ2-2; 8 positions agree with TRBD2. Germline V gene sequence: CDR1 SNHLY, CDR2 FYNNEI. The CDR3 totals 16 residues. Trimming cost V 6 bases and J 2 bases; bases outside gene matches: 8. Here the CDR3 DNA reads TGTGCCAGCAGAAGTGCAGCGGGGGCAAACACCGGGGAGCTGTTTTTT. Translating it yields CASRSAAGANTGELFF.

This clonotype was observed a handful of times. This rearrangement joins TRBV7-6 to TRBJ2-1, with D unresolved. This CDR3 is 14 amino acids long. V lost 5 bases to trimming and J lost 6 bases, with 14 bases between them. Germline values: CDR1 SGHVS, CDR2 FNYEAQ. For the CDR3, the DNA is TGTGCCAGCAGCCCGGCCCTAAAGCCCAATGAGCAGTTCTTC. It codes for CASSPALKPNEQFF.

In its sample, this clonotype was seen a few times. V is TRBV7-2 and J is TRBJ2-1; unclear D gene. The germline V and J ends were trimmed by 0 bases and 3 bases, with 0 bases remaining between them. The V gene's germline CDR1 is SGHTA and CDR2 FQGNSA. The CDR3 contains 12 residues. The DNA for the CDR3 is TGTGCCAGCAGCTTAGCCTACAATGAGCAGTTCTTC. Translated: CASSLAYNEQFF. The full variable domain, rest sourced from reference TRBV7-2 and TRBJ2-1, is GAGVSQSPSNKVTEKGKDVELRCDPISGHTALYWYRQSLGQGLEFLIYFQGNSAPDKSGLPSDRFSAERTGGSVSTLTIQRTQQEDSAVYLCASSLAYNEQFFGPGTRLTVL.

The rearrangement joins TRBV28 to TRBJ2-1; TRBD2 is a possible D gene (5 bases). Germline assignment: CDR1 MDHEN and CDR2 SYDVKM. This CDR3 spans 15 amino acids. Between the trimmed V and J ends, which lost 6 bases and 0 bases, there was a span of 12 bases. In nucleotides, the CDR3 is TGTGCCAGCAGACCCTGGGAGAGCTCCTACAATGAGCAGTTCTTC. Translated, it gives CASRPWESSYNEQFF.

This clonotype showed up just a few times. This rearrangement joins TRBV7-2 to TRBJ2-2, with TRBD2 identical over 8 bases. This CDR3 spans 16 amino acids. Germline-derived CDR1 and CDR2 are SGHTA and FQGNSA. V was pared by 5 bases and J by 7 bases, with 12 bases of the junction left unmatched. This chain's CDR3 is CASSRRTGRVGGELFF. CDR3 coding DNA: TGTGCCAGCAGCCGAAGGACCGGGAGGGTTGGCGGGGAGCTGTTTTTT.

This clonotype was counted only a few times. The V call is TRBV20-1, the J call TRBJ2-5; TRBD1 is a possible D gene (5 bases). Germline assignment: CDR1 DFQATT and CDR2 SNEGSKA (reference sequence). The V end was cut by 7 bases, the J end by 1 base, with 10 bases between. This CDR3 has 12 residues. The CDR3 nucleotides are TGCAGTGGCAGACAGTTCCAAGAGACCCAGTACTTC. Translating gives CSGRQFQETQYF.

This clonotype was observed a handful of times. DNA of the CDR3: TGCAGTGCTAGCCCGGGACTAGCGGACTTCATAAAGTATTTT. Encoded protein: CSASPGLADFIKYF. The chain joins TRBV20-1 to TRBJ2-3; 11 bases map to TRBD2. J gave up 13 bases and V 3 bases, and 12 bases lay outside the gene matches. The germline V gene encodes CDR1 DFQATT and CDR2 SNEGSKA (reference sequence). The CDR3 consists of 14 residues.

There are many counts of this clonotype. The V gene is TRBV30, the J gene TRBJ2-4, with D possibly TRBD1 on 6 matching bases. CDR1 and CDR2 (germline): GTSNPN, SVGIG (reference sequence). This CDR3 is built from 15 residues. Trimming took 2 bases from V and 5 from J, leaving 16 bases between them. The CDR3 reads CAWSPTSGVENIQYF. CDR3 nucleotides: TGTGCCTGGAGTCCCACCTCAGGGGTAGAAAACATTCAGTACTTC.

The J gene is TRBJ1-3, the V gene TRBV20-1; a possible D gene is TRBD1 (6 bases). CDR1 and CDR2 (germline): DFQATT, SNEGSKA (reference sequence). CDR3 size: 15 residues. Trimming took off 0 bases at V and 0 bases at J, with 9 bases between the two ends. CDR3: CSARDQGISGNTIYF. Written as DNA, the CDR3 is TGCAGTGCTAGAGACCAGGGGATCTCTGGAAACACCATATATTTT.